Shown below are 18 T cell receptor beta chains from a single sample sequenced in a study of radiation and T cells in renal cell carcinoma. Some clones are missing from TCRdb's copy, which holds only in-frame ones; the method was immunoSEQ multiplex PCR. The sample shows more than 15,000 clones, about three fifths of them seen only once. The treatment was: treatment-naive control, cytoreductive nephrectomy. The source was tumor tissue, collected from a patient whose treatment was nephrectomy without radiotherapy. All receptors derive from a man aged 50-60 years with renal cell carcinoma.

The chain couples TRBV10-1 to TRBJ2-1; a possible D gene is TRBD2 (5 bases). CDR3 length: 14 residues. The V end lost 5 bases, the J end lost 0 bases, and 8 bases lay between the germline ends. The V gene's germline CDR1 is WNHNN and CDR2 SYGVQD (reference sequence). The CDR3 is CASSPSGSYNEQFF. As DNA, the CDR3 is TGCGCCAGCAGTCCGAGCGGCTCCTACAATGAGCAGTTCTTC.

CDR3 nucleotides: TGTGCCAGCAGCTTAGGGCTCGGACACACCGGGGAGCTGTTTTTT. It specifies CASSLGLGHTGELFF. The chain employs TRBV7-9 and TRBJ2-2; the D is unclear. The CDR3 spans 15 residues. Trimming shortened V by 1 base and J by 3 bases, and 9 bases separated the two germline ends. Germline-derived CDR1 and CDR2 are SEHNR and FQNEAQ (reference sequence).

This clone showed up just a few times. The chain recombines TRBV6-1 with TRBJ1-5; the match to TRBD1 covers 7 bases. Unmatched junction bases numbered 5, after V lost 2 bases and J lost 4 bases. The CDR3 extends over 15 amino acids. Germline assignment: CDR1 MNHNS and CDR2 SASEGT. CDR3 sequence reads: CASSEQGTANQPQHF. Here the CDR3 DNA reads TGTGCCAGCAGTGAACAGGGGACAGCTAATCAGCCCCAGCATTTT.

By frequency in the sample, this clone is medium-sized (0.01 to 0.1%). The chain couples TRBV10-1 to TRBJ2-7; D is undetermined. V dropped 2 bases and J dropped 1 base, with 15 bases sitting between them. The CDR3 consists of 16 residues. CDR1 and CDR2 from the germline V gene are WNHNN and SYGVQD (reference sequence). CDR3 protein: CASSEPASLSSYEQYF. CDR3 in DNA: TGCGCCAGCAGTGAGCCTGCCTCTCTATCTTCCTACGAGCAGTACTTC.

The chain uses TRBV7-9 and TRBJ1-1; D is uncertain. The CDR3 spans 12 residues. Germline V gene sequence: CDR1 SEHNR, CDR2 FQNEAQ (reference sequence). Trimming pared 7 bases from V and 0 bases from J, leaving 6 bases between. The chain's CDR3 is CASNRVNTEAFF. The CDR3 DNA is TGTGCCAGCAATCGTGTGAACACTGAAGCTTTCTTT.

This chain uses TRBV19 with TRBJ2-3; D is unclear. CDR1 and CDR2 (germline): LNHDA, SQIVND (reference sequence). Deletions cut 7 bases from V and 7 bases from J, with 18 bases between. The CDR3 spans 14 residues. DNA for the CDR3: TGTGCCAGTAACCCCTCTGCTGGTTACAATACGCAGTATTTT. Translating gives CASNPSAGYNTQYF.

This clone was recorded a few times. The chain recombines TRBV2 with TRBJ2-7, with a possible D match to TRBD1 (7 bases). CDR3 length equals 13 residues. Germline-derived CDR1 and CDR2 are SNHLY and FYNNEI. V gave up 8 bases and J gave up 2 bases, with 13 bases separating them. CDR3 sequence reads: CASRRRGAYEQYF. The CDR3 DNA is TGTGCCAGCCGACGCAGGGGGGCCTACGAGCAGTACTTC.

CDR3 protein: CASSIPDRGNTF. DNA of the CDR3: TGTGCCAGCAGTATCCCTGACAGGGGCAACACCTTC. The chain is built from TRBV28 and TRBJ1-2; TRBD1 matches 8 bases. The germline V gene has CDR1 MDHEN and CDR2 SYDVKM. The CDR3 length is 12 residues. V shed 5 bases and J 12 bases; nucleotides not matched to a gene: 8.

This clone is labeled as medium-sized. The rearrangement joins TRBV18 to TRBJ1-4, with D tentatively TRBD1 (5 bases). V gave up 2 bases and J gave up 7 bases, with 11 bases separating them. CDR1 and CDR2 (germline): KGHSH, LQKENI. This CDR3 contains 14 residues. The CDR3 loop is CASSPAGLGEKLFF. DNA of the CDR3: TGTGCCAGCTCACCAGCAGGGTTGGGTGAAAAACTGTTTTTT. Supplemented by reference TRBV18 and TRBJ1-4, the full variable domain reads NAGVMQNPRHLVRRRGQEARLRCSPMKGHSHVYWYRQLPEEGLKFMVYLQKENIIDESGMPKERFSAEFPKEGPSILRIQQVVRGDSAAYFCASSPAGLGEKLFFGSGTQLSVL.

This clone was counted once. The rearrangement links TRBV27 to TRBJ2-7; D is uncertain. Per germline, CDR1 MNHEY and CDR2 SMNVEV (reference sequence). The CDR3 has 12 amino acids. The V and J ends lost 8 bases and 2 bases respectively, with 10 bases between them. CDR3 amino acids: CASGVGTYEQYF. CDR3 sequence (DNA): TGTGCCAGCGGGGTTGGGACCTACGAGCAGTACTTC.

This clone is termed medium-sized. J is TRBJ2-3 and V is TRBV13; 11 bases fit TRBD2. Trimming took 5 bases from V and 7 from J; bases not matched to a gene: 8. The CDR3 loop spans 15 amino acids. CDR1 and CDR2 from the germline V gene are PRHDT and FYEKMQ (reference sequence). CDR3 amino acids: CASSVSGRDVNTQYF. The CDR3 coding sequence is TGTGCCAGCAGCGTTAGCGGGAGGGATGTGAATACGCAGTATTTT.

This clone was counted only a few times. This chain links TRBV4-2 with TRBJ1-2, with 7 bases that match TRBD1. The CDR3 length is 15 residues. In germline, CDR1 is LGHNA, CDR2 YNFKEQ. V was pared by 1 base and J by 4 bases, with 6 bases of the junction left unmatched. The CDR3 is CASSQATGVFYGYTF. In DNA, the CDR3 is TGTGCCAGCAGCCAAGCAACAGGGGTCTTCTATGGCTACACCTTC.

This sequence joins TRBV19 and TRBJ2-7; the match to TRBD1 covers 7 bases. Unmatched junction bases numbered 7, after V lost 6 bases and J lost 2 bases. Germline-derived CDR1 and CDR2 are LNHDA and SQIVND (reference sequence). The CDR3 runs to 14 residues. Here the CDR3 DNA reads TGTGCCAGTAGCCCGACAGGGAGCCCCTACGAGCAGTACTTC. Its translation is CASSPTGSPYEQYF.

This clone was observed a handful of times. J is TRBJ2-5 and V is TRBV2, with D perhaps TRBD2 (6 bases). This CDR3 has 13 amino acids. The germline CDR1 and CDR2 sequences are SNHLY and FYNNEI. V was pared by 8 bases and J by 5 bases, with 15 bases between. CDR3 coding DNA: TGTGCCAGCCGACTAGGTCCAAGGGAGACCCAGTACTTC. It specifies CASRLGPRETQYF.

CDR3 loop: CAWNTRGSYGYTF. Written as DNA, the CDR3 is TGTGCCTGGAACACAAGGGGTAGCTATGGCTACACCTTC. This chain joins TRBV30 and TRBJ1-2; a possible D gene is TRBD1 (5 bases). The CDR3 contains 13 residues. CDR1 is GTSNPN and CDR2 is SVGIG in the germline V gene (reference sequence). V was cut by 4 bases and J by 4 bases, with 13 bases left in between. The full variable domain, completed using reference TRBV30 and TRBJ1-2, is SQTIHQWPATLVQPVGSPLSLECTVEGTSNPNLYWYRQAAGRGLQLLFYSVGIGQISSEVPQNLSASRPQDRQFILSSKKLLLSDSGFYLCAWNTRGSYGYTFGSGTRLTVV.

The chain uses TRBV5-1 and TRBJ2-3; D possibly uses TRBD1 or TRBD2 (5 bases each). Deletions cut 2 bases from V and 2 bases from J, with 18 bases between. The CDR3 loop spans 17 amino acids. The germline V gene encodes CDR1 SGHRS and CDR2 YFSETQ. Here the CDR3 DNA reads TGCGCCAGCAGCTTCCACACCGGGACGGCAATCACAGATACGCAGTATTTT. It codes for CASSFHTGTAITDTQYF.

The V and J genes are TRBV14 and TRBJ1-2, with D possibly matching TRBD1 (6 bases). With 2 bases removed from V and 14 bases from J, the gap between germline ends came to 12 bases. This CDR3 spans 11 amino acids. Germline V lookup: CDR1 SGHDN, CDR2 FVKESK. CDR3: CASSQNTGTTF. The CDR3 DNA reads as TGTGCCAGCAGCCAAAACACAGGGACAACCTTC. Filled out from reference TRBV14 and TRBJ1-2, the complete variable domain reads EAGVTQFPSHSVIEKGQTVTLRCDPISGHDNLYWYRRVMGKEIKFLLHFVKESKQDESGMPNNRFLAERTGGTYSTLKVQPAELEDSGVYFCASSQNTGTTFGSGTRLTVV.

The chain couples TRBV6-5 to TRBJ1-3, with D possibly being TRBD1 (5 bases). The germline gives CDR1 MNHEY, CDR2 SVGAGI. Trimming took off 7 bases at V and 6 bases at J, with 7 bases between the two ends. The CDR3 length is 11 residues. Here the CDR3 reads CASKGANTIYF. CDR3 bases: TGTGCCAGCAAAGGGGCAAACACCATATATTTT.